This TCR beta chain was recorded in a study of blood T cell repertoires in COVID-19 (dated by TCRdb to about 2020). Notes on the research overall: The collaborator samples originated in the United States, Italy and Spain and spanned the acute and convalescent phases of COVID-19. The prospective study material was composed of cDNA or gDNA derived from T cells, B-cell-depleted T cells, or PBMCs. The dataset comprised deeply sampled blood TCRbeta repertoires from subjects exposed to, actively infected with, or recovered from COVID-19. A freely available public database, intended as a resource for researchers studying the immune response to SARS-CoV-2, is where the repertoires were released. The samples were drawn from two sources: the first 160 participants of the ongoing ImmuneRACE study, and over 1,000 subjects contributed by 6 global collaborators. Nearly every sample came with metadata listing a de-identified subject ID, COVID-19 status, age in years and sex. HLA class I and class II types, where available, came from metadata supplied by the sample provider rather than from assay-based typing.

Note on this clone: Its antigen specificity is not known. One base away there is no much larger clone; base qualities are not given.

TCRbeta CDR3 regions were amplified from genomic DNA using the immunoSEQ Assay, a bias-controlled multiplex PCR. The study's own analysis went as follows. Nucleated cell counts per sample were estimated from amplification of reference gene primers within the assay. Sequence reads were collapsed and filtered to measure the absolute abundance of every unique TCRbeta CDR3 rearrangement. For each sample, productive Simpson clonality was calculated as the square root of Simpson's diversity index over productive rearrangements. TCRdb limited this immuneACCESS table to in-frame rearrangements with V and J called. A share of clones is missing; checked studies link under half to unresolved V genes, and the rest is unexplained. From that table come the V and J calls and clone size; the DNA was used to work out D and trimming. The sample records over 85,000 clones, roughly 85% of which are singletons. Of the sample, more than 15% falls within the top ten clones.

Collaborating institutions collected whole blood in K2EDTA tubes following their own protocols. For TCRbeta analysis, collaborators shipped samples in one of three forms: frozen whole blood, isolated PBMCs, or DNA extracted from either of those sample types. On the study overall, not on this receptor specifically: The amount of clinical and demographic metadata varied by source and participant and was provided uncurated.

The sequence was collected from a woman older than 75 with active or convalescent COVID-19. The source material was peripheral blood.

The nucleotide sequence is given as TGCGCCAGCAGCCGGGGAACAGGGGGAGACACAGATACGCAGTATTTT. Its amino acids are CASSRGTGGDTDTQYF. The receptor chain draws on TRBV5-1 and TRBJ2-3; TRBD1 agrees with 8 junctional bases. The CDR3 contains 16 residues, cysteine and phenylalanine counted. Of the read, only the CDR3 DNA is kept; its 48 bases are in frame from base 1. After removal of 4 bases from V and 2 bases from J, the junction retains 9 bases not matched to a gene. For CDR1 and CDR2, the germline V gene lists SGHRS and YFSETQ.